These 5 T cell receptor beta chains came from one sample sequenced in a study of T-cell reconstitution after alpha-beta-depleted transplantation in children. A library of TCRbeta sequences, prepared with unique molecular identifiers, was generated. TCRdb reanalysed the PCR reads using MiXCR and keeps one entry per CDR3 protein. The sample contains hundreds of thousands of distinct CDR3 sequences, under 15% of which appear only once. Sequencing used PBMCs, obtained before TCRalphabeta/CD19-depleted stem cell transplant. The receptors were sampled from a girl aged 2-10 years with congenital amegakaryocytic thrombocytopenia, due to receive a stem cell transplant.

The table lists this clonotype with a few counts. This sequence joins TRBV7-9 and TRBJ1-3, with 8 nucleotides matching TRBD1. This CDR3 has 17 residues. With 3 bases clipped from V and 3 bases from J, the junction kept 10 bases outside the gene matches. Germline V gives CDR1 SEHNR, CDR2 FQNEAQ (reference sequence). The CDR3 spells CASSFPVQGAGGNTIYF. In DNA, the CDR3 is TGTGCCAGCAGCTTCCCCGTGCAGGGGGCCGGTGGAAACACCATATATTTT.

This clonotype showed up many times. This rearrangement joins TRBV12-3 or TRBV12-4 to TRBJ2-3; D gene ambiguous. The CDR3 extends over 12 amino acids. V lost 6 bases, J lost 9 bases, and 13 bases lay in between. This chain's CDR3 is CASSTTVGTQYF. Written as DNA, the CDR3 is TGTGCCAGCAGCACTACGGTCGGGACGCAGTATTTT.

About this clonotype itself: It may be a read error: a sequence one base away is much more abundant. V and J are TRBV2 and TRBJ2-5; 7 bases are a match to TRBD1. CDR3 size: 13 residues. Losses at the gene ends were 6 bases for V and 0 bases for J; bases not matched to a gene: 1. CDR1 is SNHLY, CDR2 FYNNEI, per germline. The DNA of the CDR3 is TGTGCCAGCAGGGGACAGAACCAAGAGACCCAGTACTTC. Translated, it gives CASRGQNQETQYF.

The chain couples TRBV20-1 to TRBJ2-2; TRBD2 is a possible D gene (5 bases). CDR3 length: 16 residues. Trimming removed 0 bases at V and 3 bases at J, with 14 bases between. CDR1 is DFQATT and CDR2 is SNEGSKA in the germline V gene (reference sequence). CDR3 in amino acids: CSARDLRGMDTGELFF. The CDR3 nucleotides read TGCAGTGCTAGAGATCTAAGAGGGATGGACACCGGGGAGCTGTTTTTT.

This clonotype was counted at least ten times. The chain has TRBV5-1 and TRBJ2-1; no clear D. The CDR3 length is 15 residues. Germline CDR1 SGHRS, CDR2 YFSETQ. The V and J ends lost 0 bases and 0 bases respectively, with 7 bases between them. The CDR3: CASSLVKSSYNEQFF. In DNA form, the CDR3 reads TGCGCCAGCAGCTTGGTGAAGAGCTCCTACAATGAGCAGTTCTTC.